A selection of T cell receptor beta chains follows, all from one sample in a study of blood T cell repertoires in COVID-19. Only in-frame clones appear in the TCRdb table, and some are missing; sequencing was by immunoSEQ multiplex PCR. The sample includes 150,000 to 200,000 clones, 60% to 80% of them seen just once. The source material was peripheral blood. These receptors all come from a woman between 65 and 79 years old with acute or convalescent COVID-19. The CDR3 runs from the conserved cysteine through the conserved F or W. The D gene is left open where the match is weak. Clone size is not always given. Where it is, it says once, few, many or a class for expanded clones.

D gene: TRBD2; V gene: TRBV10-2; clone size: NA; J gene: TRBJ2-1; CDR3 DNA: TGCGCCAGCAGTAGGCTAGCGGGAGAAGTGGGTGAGCAGTTCTTC; CDR3 protein: CASSRLAGEVGEQFF
D gene: NA; V gene: TRBV19; clone size: once; J gene: TRBJ1-2; CDR3 DNA: TGTGCCAGTAGTACCCCCGGACATGTTGATCTGACTAACTATGGCTACACCTTC; CDR3 protein: CASSTPGHVDLTNYGYTF
D gene: NA; V gene: TRBV27; clone size: NA; J gene: TRBJ2-1; CDR3 DNA: TGTGCCAGCAGTGTGGGGACTGGGTCCTACAATGAGCAGTTCTTC; CDR3 protein: CASSVGTGSYNEQFF
D gene: NA; V gene: TRBV30; clone size: NA; J gene: TRBJ1-5; CDR3 DNA: TGTGCCTGGAGTGAACGAGGCAATCAGCCCCAGCATTTT; CDR3 protein: CAWSERGNQPQHF
D gene: TRBD2; V gene: TRBV10-2; clone size: NA; J gene: TRBJ2-1; CDR3 DNA: TGCGCCAGCAGTGTAGCTCCGGGGGAGGGGTCCTACAATGAGCAGTTCTTC; CDR3 protein: CASSVAPGEGSYNEQFF
D gene: TRBD1; V gene: TRBV23-1; clone size: NA; J gene: TRBJ2-7; CDR3 DNA: TGCGCCAGCAGTCAACCGGACAGGCGGTTAGGCCATGGGCAGTACTTC; CDR3 protein: CASSQPDRRLGHGQYF
D gene: TRBD1; V gene: TRBV4-2; clone size: NA; J gene: TRBJ2-3; CDR3 DNA: TGTGCCAGCTCCTCGCCAGGTCTGACAGGGGACTTATCTAGCACAGATACGCAGTATTTT; CDR3 protein: CASSSPGLTGDLSSTDTQYF
D gene: NA; V gene: TRBV7-2; clone size: NA; J gene: TRBJ1-5; CDR3 DNA: TGTGCCAGCAGCTTAAGTGGCAGTCGCAATCAGCCCCAGCATTTT; CDR3 protein: CASSLSGSRNQPQHF
D gene: TRBD1; V gene: TRBV2; clone size: NA; J gene: TRBJ2-3; CDR3 DNA: TGTGCCAGCAGTCCGGGACAGGGTACAGATACGCAGTATTTT; CDR3 protein: CASSPGQGTDTQYF
D gene: NA; V gene: TRBV29-1; clone size: NA; J gene: TRBJ2-3; CDR3 DNA: TGCAGCGTCCAACAGGACGGAAACACAGATACGCAGTATTTT; CDR3 protein: CSVQQDGNTDTQYF
D gene: TRBD2; V gene: TRBV4-2; clone size: NA; J gene: TRBJ2-4; CDR3 DNA: TGTGCCAGCAGCCAAGGCGGGAGTTGGGGGGACATTCAGTACTTC; CDR3 protein: CASSQGGSWGDIQYF
D gene: TRBD1; V gene: TRBV12-3/TRBV12-4; clone size: few; J gene: TRBJ1-2; CDR3 DNA: TGTGCCAGCAGCCGACAGGGGGCGTATGGCTACACCTTC; CDR3 protein: CASSRQGAYGYTF
D gene: NA; V gene: TRBV9; clone size: NA; J gene: TRBJ1-1; CDR3 DNA: TGTGCCAGCAGCAAACTGACCGGGACAACTGAAGCTTTCTTT; CDR3 protein: CASSKLTGTTEAFF
D gene: TRBD2; V gene: TRBV27; clone size: NA; J gene: TRBJ2-1; CDR3 DNA: TGTGCCAGCAGTTCTGGCGGGGTAGCGGGTGAGCAGTTCTTC; CDR3 protein: CASSSGGVAGEQFF
D gene: NA; V gene: TRBV19; clone size: NA; J gene: TRBJ1-5; CDR3 DNA: TGTGCCAGTAGTATAGGGAGGAACAGGGGCAATCAGCCCCAGCATTTT; CDR3 protein: CASSIGRNRGNQPQHF
D gene: NA; V gene: TRBV6-1; clone size: NA; J gene: TRBJ1-1; CDR3 DNA: TGTGCCAGCAGTGATTCTCTAAGGCAGGAGAACACTGAAGCTTTCTTT; CDR3 protein: CASSDSLRQENTEAFF
D gene: TRBD1; V gene: TRBV3-1/TRBV3-2; clone size: NA; J gene: TRBJ1-1; CDR3 DNA: TGTGCCAGCAGACCAGGGGGCCTAGGTGAAGCTTTCTTT; CDR3 protein: CASRPGGLGEAFF
D gene: TRBD1; V gene: TRBV7-9; clone size: NA; J gene: TRBJ1-1; CDR3 DNA: TGTGCCAGCAGCCAACAGGGGGTGAACACTGAAGCTTTCTTT; CDR3 protein: CASSQQGVNTEAFF
D gene: NA; V gene: TRBV5-1; clone size: NA; J gene: TRBJ1-5; CDR3 DNA: TGCGCCAGCAGCTTCGAGGGGGACAATCAGCCCCAGCATTTT; CDR3 protein: CASSFEGDNQPQHF
D gene: NA; V gene: TRBV7-9; clone size: NA; J gene: TRBJ1-1; CDR3 DNA: TGTGCCAGCAGCTTAGCGCAGGCAGATGAAGCTTTCTTT; CDR3 protein: CASSLAQADEAFF
D gene: TRBD2; V gene: TRBV19; clone size: NA; J gene: TRBJ2-1; CDR3 DNA: TGTGCCAGTAGTATTGGTAGCGGGAGGGCCCCTTTGGACGATGAGCAGTTCTTC; CDR3 protein: CASSIGSGRAPLDDEQFF
D gene: NA; V gene: TRBV5-6; clone size: few; J gene: TRBJ2-7; CDR3 DNA: TGTGCCAGCAGCGTCGACAGGCGAACCTACGAGCAGTACTTC; CDR3 protein: CASSVDRRTYEQYF
D gene: NA; V gene: TRBV3-1/TRBV3-2; clone size: NA; J gene: TRBJ2-1; CDR3 DNA: TGTGCCAGCAGCCGCGGTCGGGGGTTTGAGCAGTTCTTC; CDR3 protein: CASSRGRGFEQFF
D gene: TRBD1; V gene: TRBV19; clone size: NA; J gene: TRBJ1-5; CDR3 DNA: TGTGCCAGCCAAAGATATACCGGACAGGGATATCAGCCCCAGCATTTT; CDR3 protein: CASQRYTGQGYQPQHF
D gene: NA; V gene: TRBV5-1; clone size: NA; J gene: TRBJ1-1; CDR3 DNA: TGCGCCAGCAGGGCAGGGTACCGGAACACTGAAGCTTTCTTT; CDR3 protein: CASRAGYRNTEAFF
D gene: TRBD1; V gene: TRBV7-3; clone size: NA; J gene: TRBJ1-1; CDR3 DNA: TGTGCCAGCAGCCCCGGACAGGGGAACACTGAAGCTTTCTTT; CDR3 protein: CASSPGQGNTEAFF
D gene: NA; V gene: TRBV5-4; clone size: NA; J gene: TRBJ2-1; CDR3 DNA: TGTGCCAGCAGCCCCTTGGAACCTTCTAGCGATGAGCAGTTCTTC; CDR3 protein: CASSPLEPSSDEQFF
D gene: NA; V gene: TRBV19; clone size: NA; J gene: TRBJ1-2; CDR3 DNA: TGTGCCAGCGCTGGGGGAGGAAATGGCTACACCTTC; CDR3 protein: CASAGGGNGYTF